This TCR beta chain was recorded in a study of blood T cell repertoires in COVID-19. Looking at the study overall: PBMCs, B-cell-depleted T cells, or T cells were the source of the cDNA or gDNA that made up the material.

The data were produced by immunoSEQ multiplex PCR, yet TCRdb's version contains in-frame clones alone and is incomplete. The data hold approximately 120,000 clones, with 79% observed a single time. The sequenced material came from peripheral blood. This sequence originates from a man aged 35 to 55 with active or convalescent COVID-19.

CDR3 sequence: CASRKAGANTGELFF. As DNA, the CDR3 is TGCGCCAGCAGGAAGGCGGGCGCCAACACCGGGGAGCTGTTTTTT. This sequence joins TRBV5-1 and TRBJ2-2; tentative D call: TRBD2 (5 bases). Deletions cut 5 bases from V and 2 bases from J, with 13 bases between. This CDR3 is 15 amino acids long. Germline V lookup: CDR1 SGHRS, CDR2 YFSETQ.